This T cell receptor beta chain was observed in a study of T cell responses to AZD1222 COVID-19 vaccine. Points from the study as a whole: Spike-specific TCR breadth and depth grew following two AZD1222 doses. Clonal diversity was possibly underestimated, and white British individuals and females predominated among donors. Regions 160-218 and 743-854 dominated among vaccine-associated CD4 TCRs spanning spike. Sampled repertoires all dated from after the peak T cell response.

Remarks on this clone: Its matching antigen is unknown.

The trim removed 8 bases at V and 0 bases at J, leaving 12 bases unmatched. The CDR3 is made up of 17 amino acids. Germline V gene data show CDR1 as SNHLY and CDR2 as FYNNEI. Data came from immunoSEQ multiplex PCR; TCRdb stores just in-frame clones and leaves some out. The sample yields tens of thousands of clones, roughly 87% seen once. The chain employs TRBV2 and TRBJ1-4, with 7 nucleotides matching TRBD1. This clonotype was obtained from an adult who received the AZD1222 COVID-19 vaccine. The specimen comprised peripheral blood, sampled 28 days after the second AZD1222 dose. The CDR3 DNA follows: TGTGCCAGCCAGAAAGGGGGCGCGGTTGCAACTAATGAAAAACTGTTTTTT. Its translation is CASQKGGAVATNEKLFF.